The next 29 T cell receptor beta chains were all read from a single sample in a study of T cells in Graves' hyperthyroidism and ophthalmopathy. RNA transcripts gave rise to amplified TCR beta CDR3 regions. The TCR CDR3 was amplified in a first-round RT-PCR using the HTBI primer set. TCRdb processed the multiplex PCR reads anew with MiXCR; each CDR3 protein has one entry. The data hold over 350,000 distinct CDR3 sequences, with roughly 14% observed a single time. Sequenced sample: blood. Every receptor here comes from a man between 18 and 35 years old with Graves' ophthalmopathy.

The sample holds a few counts of this clonotype. V is TRBV12-3 or TRBV12-4 and J is TRBJ1-1; no clear D gene. The CDR3 consists of 16 residues. V was shortened by 4 bases and J by 0 bases, with 15 bases between the two germline ends. DNA of the CDR3: TGTGCCAGCAGTTCCCCGGGGAACCAAATGAACACTGAAGCTTTCTTT. Its translation is CASSSPGNQMNTEAFF.

CDR3 DNA: TGTGCCACCGGTCCCGGGACTAGCGGCTACAATGAGCAGTTCTTC. Translated, it gives CATGPGTSGYNEQFF. V usage is TRBV24-1 and J usage is TRBJ2-1; 11 bases align to TRBD2. Germline CDR1 is KGHDR and CDR2 is SFDVKD. J gave up 3 bases and V 9 bases, and 6 bases lay outside the gene matches. The CDR3 extends over 15 amino acids.

The chain has TRBV24-1 and TRBJ1-2, with D unclear. This CDR3 has 13 amino acids. Trimming cost V 7 bases and J 1 base, with 9 bases left between them. Germline V gives CDR1 KGHDR, CDR2 SFDVKD. The DNA of the CDR3 is TGTGCCACCAGCGACGGTTTTAACTATGGCTACACCTTC. This gives the protein CATSDGFNYGYTF.

The genes are TRBV6-5 and TRBJ1-2; the D gene is possibly TRBD1 (5 bases). V was cut by 2 bases and J by 3 bases, with 7 bases left in between. Germline V gene data show CDR1 as MNHEY and CDR2 as SVGAGI. This CDR3 has 13 amino acids. The CDR3 nucleotides are TGTGCCAGCAGTTACGGGACTTACTATGGCTACACCTTC. Translation: CASSYGTYYGYTF.

This clonotype came up many times. The chain joins TRBV11-2 to TRBJ2-5, with D unresolved. CDR3 length: 14 amino acids. Germline V CDR1 and CDR2: SGHAT, FQNNGV. Trimming shortened V by 5 bases and J by 0 bases, and 10 bases separated the two germline ends. The CDR3 spells CASSETVYQETQYF. CDR3 DNA: TGTGCCAGCAGCGAGACGGTGTACCAAGAGACCCAGTACTTC.

The V call is TRBV10-3, the J call TRBJ1-2, with a weak D call TRBD1 (5 bases). Germline V gene lookup returns CDR1 ENHRY and CDR2 SYGVKD. The CDR3 runs to 14 residues. V lost 3 bases to trimming and J lost 5 bases, with 13 bases between them. CDR3 amino acids: CAISEAGDGYGYTF. In DNA, the CDR3 is TGTGCCATCAGTGAAGCGGGGGATGGATATGGCTACACCTTC.

The gene calls are TRBV11-2 and TRBJ1-3; no reliable D call. CDR1 is SGHAT and CDR2 is FQNNGV in the germline V gene. The CDR3 runs to 12 residues. Trimming removed 4 bases from V and 3 bases from J, with 4 bases in between. This CDR3 is CASSSIGNTIYF. The CDR3 nucleotides read TGTGCCAGCAGCTCCATTGGAAACACCATATATTTT.

This clonotype showed up many times. The rearrangement joins TRBV13 to TRBJ2-7; D possibly corresponds to TRBD1 (6 bases). The CDR3 totals 12 residues. Germline V CDR1 and CDR2: PRHDT, FYEKMQ (reference sequence). Deletions cut 5 bases from V and 4 bases from J, with 9 bases between. In DNA form, the CDR3 reads TGTGCCAGCAGCGCAGACAGGTACGAGCAGTACTTC. It specifies CASSADRYEQYF.

This clonotype was found a few times. This chain connects TRBV6-1 to TRBJ1-1, with a tentative D call TRBD1 (5 bases). The CDR3 sequence is 14 residues long. V was trimmed by 6 bases and J by 3 bases, leaving 14 bases between them. Germline V lookup: CDR1 MNHNS, CDR2 SASEGT. The CDR3 loop is CASSTPGGDTEAFF. The CDR3 DNA sequence: TGTGCCAGCAGCACCCCGGGGGGGGACACTGAAGCTTTCTTT.

The CDR3 DNA is TGTGCCAGCAGGACGGGGGCTTCTGGAAACACCATATATTTT. The encoded protein is CASRTGASGNTIYF. V usage is TRBV7-8 and J usage is TRBJ1-3, with a tentative D call TRBD1 (6 bases). The CDR3 length is 14 residues. V dropped 6 bases and J dropped 1 base, with 10 bases sitting between them. Germline V gene sequence: CDR1 SGHVS, CDR2 FQNEAQ.

In this sample, this clonotype turned up many times. This chain connects TRBV5-1 to TRBJ2-3, with 9 bases that match TRBD2. V trimming: 7 bases; J trimming: 2 bases; junction bases outside the gene matches: 5. The germline gives CDR1 SGHRS, CDR2 YFSETQ. CDR3 length: 14 residues. The CDR3 spells CASHRGGDTDTQYF. The DNA of the CDR3 is TGCGCCAGCCACCGCGGGGGGGACACAGATACGCAGTATTTT.

The gene calls are TRBV7-2 and TRBJ1-2; D unresolved. Trimming took 6 bases from V and 4 from J, leaving 18 bases between them. This CDR3 contains 15 residues. Germline V gene data show CDR1 as SGHTA and CDR2 as FQGNSA. DNA of the CDR3: TGTGCCAGCAGTTACTCCATGGGGAACATCTATGGCTACACCTTC. It codes for CASSYSMGNIYGYTF.

The rearrangement joins TRBV6-1 to TRBJ2-7; D call uncertain. Germline V gene data show CDR1 as MNHNS and CDR2 as SASEGT. The CDR3 is made up of 13 amino acids. The V end was cut by 7 bases, the J end by 3 bases, with 13 bases between. CDR3 nucleotide sequence: TGTGCCAGCATGGGAACGCTGGGCTACGAGCAGTACTTC. This encodes CASMGTLGYEQYF.

The rearrangement joins TRBV18 to TRBJ2-1; 7 nucleotides align to TRBD2. After removal of 0 bases from V and 2 bases from J, the junction contained 13 bases not matched to a gene. CDR1 KGHSH and CDR2 LQKENI come from the germline V gene. This CDR3 comprises 19 residues. The CDR3 region has the DNA TGTGCCAGCTCACCACCGATGGTTATATTAGCGGGTACCTACAATGAGCAGTTCTTC. Amino acid sequence: CASSPPMVILAGTYNEQFF.

The CDR3 region has the DNA TGTGCCAGCAGCTCCGCGACTAGCGGGGAGATCTCCTACGAGCAGTACTTC. It yields the protein CASSSATSGEISYEQYF. This chain links TRBV7-9 with TRBJ2-7, with 11 bases identical to TRBD2. Losses at the gene ends were 4 bases for V and 0 bases for J; bases not matched to a gene: 8. Germline values: CDR1 SEHNR, CDR2 FQNEAQ (reference sequence). The CDR3 consists of 17 residues.

The rearrangement links TRBV20-1 to TRBJ2-7; 12 nucleotides match TRBD2. The ends lost 3 bases at V and 6 bases at J; junction bases unmatched: 6. The germline V gene encodes CDR1 DFQATT and CDR2 SNEGSKA (reference sequence). The CDR3 is 14 residues long. The CDR3: CSARTSGSIAEQYF. DNA of the CDR3: TGCAGTGCTAGGACTAGCGGGAGTATCGCCGAGCAGTACTTC.

V is TRBV10-3 and J is TRBJ1-1, with D possibly TRBD1 on 6 matching bases. The V and J ends lost 6 bases and 1 base respectively, with 15 bases between them. Germline V gene lookup returns CDR1 ENHRY and CDR2 SYGVKD. The CDR3 has 15 amino acids. CDR3: CAISLTGKGNTEAFF. The CDR3 DNA reads as TGTGCCATCAGCCTCACAGGGAAGGGGAACACTGAAGCTTTCTTT.

This clonotype was seen ten or more times. V is TRBV7-9 and J is TRBJ1-2; TRBD1 matches 9 bases. V gave up 2 bases and J gave up 2 bases; unmatched junction bases: 12. The CDR3 has 18 residues. The germline gives CDR1 SEHNR, CDR2 FQNEAQ (reference sequence). The CDR3 spells CASSLSGGGTGRNYGYTF. CDR3 in DNA: TGTGCCAGCAGCTTATCCGGAGGTGGGACAGGGAGGAACTATGGCTACACCTTC. The whole variable domain, remainder taken from reference TRBV7-9 and TRBJ1-2, is DTGVSQNPRHKITKRGQNVTFRCDPISEHNRLYWYRQTLGQGPEFLTYFQNEAQLEKSRLLSDRFSAERPKGSFSTLEIQRTEQGDSAMYLCASSLSGGGTGRNYGYTFGSGTRLTVV.

This clonotype was seen just once. The chain joins TRBV9 to TRBJ2-7, with 7 bases matching TRBD1. Germline V gene data show CDR1 as SGDLS and CDR2 as YYNGEE. Trimming took 0 bases from V and 6 from J; bases not matched to a gene: 6. The CDR3 runs to 14 residues. CDR3 sequence: CASSVDPGDSEQYF. The DNA of the CDR3 is TGTGCCAGCAGCGTAGATCCAGGGGACAGCGAGCAGTACTTC.

This clonotype has more than one count but fewer than ten. The chain combines TRBV5-1 with TRBJ1-1, with a possible D match to TRBD1 (6 bases). Per the germline V gene, CDR1 is SGHRS and CDR2 is YFSETQ. Trimming took 3 bases from V and 2 from J, leaving 23 bases between them. The CDR3 loop spans 18 amino acids. The CDR3 sequence is CASSSLDPRGPLNTEAFF. Here the CDR3 DNA reads TGCGCCAGCAGCTCGTTAGACCCGCGGGGGCCCCTAAACACTGAAGCTTTCTTT.

This rearrangement joins TRBV5-1 to TRBJ1-3, with no clear D. The CDR3 consists of 16 residues. CDR1 and CDR2 (germline): SGHRS, YFSETQ. Trimming took off 0 bases at V and 0 bases at J, with 10 bases between the two ends. CDR3 DNA sequence: TGCGCCAGCAGCTTGGCCCCAGCTGGCTCTGGAAACACCATATATTTT. This gives the protein CASSLAPAGSGNTIYF.

This clonotype was seen a handful of times. The chain carries TRBV20-1 and TRBJ2-7, with 12 bases identical to TRBD2. Trimming removed 6 bases from V and 6 bases from J; junction bases left unmatched: 9. The CDR3 is made up of 14 amino acids. Germline V gene sequence: CDR1 DFQATT, CDR2 SNEGSKA (reference sequence). The CDR3 region is CSAHPGLAGGEQYF. As DNA, the CDR3 is TGCAGTGCCCACCCGGGACTAGCGGGTGGCGAGCAGTACTTC.

This clonotype was counted at least ten times. This chain links TRBV12-3 or TRBV12-4 with TRBJ1-5; a possible D gene is TRBD1 (5 bases). V was trimmed by 4 bases and J by 4 bases, leaving 11 bases between them. The CDR3 consists of 14 residues. CDR3 sequence (DNA): TGTGCCAGCAGTTGGACATCCATAAATCAGCCCCAGCATTTT. Translated, it gives CASSWTSINQPQHF.

This clonotype was detected a few times. The V and J genes are TRBV7-3 and TRBJ2-5; D might be TRBD1 (5 bases). V lost 5 bases, J lost 0 bases, and 10 bases lay in between. Germline assignment: CDR1 SGHTA and CDR2 FQGTGA. This CDR3 has 14 amino acids. For the CDR3, the DNA is TGTGCCAGCAGCCCGGACACGTACCAAGAGACCCAGTACTTC. Translation gives CASSPDTYQETQYF.

This clonotype has a count of ten or more. The rearrangement uses TRBV24-1 and TRBJ2-3; 10 bases align to TRBD2. CDR1 is KGHDR, CDR2 SFDVKD, per germline. V gave up 6 bases and J gave up 0 bases; unmatched junction bases: 2. The CDR3 is 15 amino acids. CDR3 sequence reads: CATSKTSGSTDTQYF. The CDR3 DNA reads TGTGCCACCAGTAAGACTAGCGGGAGCACAGATACGCAGTATTTT.

This clonotype was seen many times. This chain connects TRBV7-2 to TRBJ1-2; 7 bases fit TRBD1. Germline lookup yields CDR1 SGHTA and CDR2 FQGNSA. V lost 0 bases to trimming and J lost 4 bases; unmatched junction nucleotides: 2. The CDR3 runs 14 residues. The CDR3 is CASSLARDSYGYTF. The CDR3 DNA sequence: TGTGCCAGCAGCTTAGCGCGGGACAGCTATGGCTACACCTTC.

This clonotype appeared a few times. The genes are TRBV5-1 and TRBJ2-4; 7 positions agree with TRBD2. Germline V CDR1 and CDR2: SGHRS, YFSETQ. The CDR3 loop spans 13 amino acids. The V and J ends lost 8 bases and 3 bases, in that order; junction bases with no gene match: 5. Here the CDR3 DNA reads TGCGCCAGTGCTAGCGGTAACAAAAACATTCAGTACTTC. Amino acids: CASASGNKNIQYF.

This clonotype was detected many times. The chain couples TRBV10-3 to TRBJ2-7; unclear D gene. V lost 5 bases, J lost 7 bases, and 12 bases lay in between. The CDR3 runs to 12 residues. CDR1 and CDR2 (germline): ENHRY, SYGVKD. The CDR3 nucleotides are TGTGCCATCAGTTCGGACCGCGAGGAGCAGTACTTC. It translates to CAISSDREEQYF.

The rearrangement uses TRBV9 and TRBJ2-3; 9 bases agree with TRBD2. Germline V CDR1 and CDR2: SGDLS, YYNGEE. CDR3 length: 14 amino acids. V was pared by 4 bases and J by 6 bases, with 6 bases of the junction left unmatched. The CDR3 nucleotides read TGTGCCAGCAGCCTCGTCGCGGGGGGGGATACGCAGTATTTT. Translated: CASSLVAGGDTQYF.